These T cell receptor beta chains were read from a single sample in a study of OX40 agonist ivuxolimab in advanced cancers. Using immunoSEQ multiplex PCR, the repertoire was profiled, and TCRdb retains in-frame clones only, with some absent. The table has 15,000 to 20,000 clones, roughly nine tenths seen once. The source was CD4+ or CD8+ T cells sorted from blood, collected in a trial of the OX40 agonist ivuxolimab. The receptors were sampled from an adult with an advanced solid tumor such as melanoma, head and neck, liver or kidney cancer. Both conserved end residues are part of each CDR3. The D gene is left open where the match is weak. The size field is filled for only some rows; it gives once, few, many or a size class.

NA,TRBJ2-7,TRBV6-1,NA,CASSHISYEQYF,TGTGCCAGCAGTCACATATCCTACGAGCAGTACTTC
NA,TRBJ2-5,TRBV5-1,TRBD1,CASSSGQFTRETQYF,TGCGCCAGCAGCTCGGGACAGTTCACGCGAGAGACCCAGTACTTC
NA,TRBJ2-7,TRBV5-1,NA,CASSLVPADPYEQYF,TGCGCCAGCAGCTTGGTTCCAGCGGACCCCTACGAGCAGTACTTC
NA,TRBJ2-1,TRBV9,NA,CASSVGGLDNEQFF,TGTGCCAGCAGCGTGGGGGGACTGGACAATGAGCAGTTCTTC
once,TRBJ1-5,TRBV11-2,NA,CASSLSSWVNNQPQHF,TGTGCCAGCAGCTTAAGTTCGTGGGTGAACAATCAGCCCCAGCATTTT
NA,TRBJ1-1,TRBV10-3,TRBD1,CAISTPVQGRTEAFF,TGTGCCATCAGTACCCCCGTACAGGGGAGAACTGAAGCTTTCTTT
NA,TRBJ2-5,TRBV4-1,TRBD1,CASSQDRGRVRETQYF,TGCGCCAGCAGCCAGGACAGGGGGCGGGTTCGAGAGACCCAGTACTTC
few,TRBJ1-1,TRBV9,NA,CASSFQGWDTEAFF,TGTGCCAGCAGCTTTCAGGGGTGGGACACTGAAGCTTTCTTT
NA,TRBJ1-1,TRBV6-6,NA,CASSLGGRLKDTEAFF,TGTGCCAGCAGTTTAGGAGGTCGGCTCAAAGACACTGAAGCTTTCTTT
NA,TRBJ1-2,TRBV27,NA,CASSLSEDAAYGYTF,TGTGCCAGCAGTTTATCGGAGGACGCCGCTTATGGCTACACCTTC
NA,TRBJ2-3,TRBV9,NA,CASSSSGPSTDTQYF,TGTGCCAGCAGTTCCAGCGGTCCAAGCACAGATACGCAGTATTTT
few,TRBJ1-1,TRBV7-9,NA,CASSLAGAQAFF,TGTGCCAGCAGCTTAGCCGGGGCCCAAGCTTTCTTT
NA,TRBJ1-2,TRBV4-2,NA,CASSQRALYGYTF,TGTGCCAGCAGCCAGAGAGCACTTTATGGCTACACCTTC
NA,TRBJ1-3,TRBV27,NA,CASPLQGDRGNTIYF,TGTGCCAGCCCCCTACAGGGAGATCGAGGAAACACCATATATTTT
NA,TRBJ1-1,TRBV18,NA,CASSPERADNTEAFF,TGTGCCAGCTCACCGGAAAGGGCGGACAACACTGAAGCTTTCTTT
NA,TRBJ2-2,TRBV20-1,NA,CSATNTGELFF,TGCAGTGCAACGAACACCGGGGAGCTGTTTTTT
NA,TRBJ1-2,TRBV7-9,NA,CASRKSGGPAYYGYTF,TGTGCCAGCAGAAAAAGTGGGGGGCCCGCTTATTATGGCTACACCTTC
NA,TRBJ2-7,TRBV7-9,NA,CASSPKSGGYEQYF,TGTGCCAGCAGCCCGAAAAGCGGTGGCTACGAGCAGTACTTC
NA,TRBJ2-7,TRBV28,NA,CASTFWATYEQYF,TGTGCCAGCACCTTTTGGGCCACCTACGAGCAGTACTTC
NA,TRBJ2-1,TRBV7-9,TRBD1,CASSRYGTGTYNEQFF,TGTGCCAGCAGCCGCTACGGGACAGGGACCTACAATGAGCAGTTCTTC
NA,TRBJ2-1,TRBV19,NA,CASSGGSYNEQFF,TGTGCCAGTTCAGGGGGGTCATACAATGAGCAGTTCTTC
NA,TRBJ2-1,TRBV11-3,NA,CASSLAGRTQFF,TGTGCCAGCAGCTTAGCCGGACGGACCCAGTTCTTC
NA,TRBJ2-5,TRBV9,NA,CASSVESQDQETQYF,TGTGCCAGCAGCGTAGAATCACAGGACCAAGAGACCCAGTACTTC
NA,TRBJ2-7,TRBV6-5,NA,CASSYGGYSSYEQYF,TGTGCCAGCAGTTACGGGGGGTATAGCTCCTACGAGCAGTACTTC
NA,TRBJ1-2,TRBV27,NA,CASRSYSGYTF,TGTGCCAGCAGGTCATACTCTGGCTACACCTTC
NA,TRBJ2-3,TRBV10-1,TRBD2,CASSEGPLAGGTDTQYF,TGCGCCAGCAGTGAAGGACCACTAGCGGGGGGAACAGATACGCAGTATTTT
NA,TRBJ2-7,TRBV25-1,NA,CASSPGNLYEQYF,TGTGCCAGCAGCCCAGGTAACCTCTACGAGCAGTACTTC
NA,TRBJ2-7,TRBV19,NA,CASSIGAGARGEQYF,TGTGCCAGTAGTATAGGGGCAGGGGCTCGAGGCGAGCAGTACTTC